These 5 T cell receptor beta chains originate from one sample sequenced in a study of shared clonotypes between healthy human individuals. Only CD45RO-negative cells positively selected for CCR7 counted as naive CD8 cells, so terminally differentiated effector memory CD45RA+ cells were excluded. Sequenced by immunoSEQ multiplex PCR; TCRdb stores in-frame clones only, minus some. This table has over 800,000 clones, over 90% appearing once. Sequencing was performed on naive CD8+ T cells sorted from blood. The receptor set was obtained from a man younger than 45 in good health.

The chain links TRBV6-6 to TRBJ2-1; 9 bases line up with TRBD2. This CDR3 is built from 16 residues. V trimming: 0 bases; J trimming: 6 bases; junction bases outside the gene matches: 6. Germline lookup yields CDR1 MNHNY and CDR2 SVGAGI (reference sequence). CDR3 loop: CASSYSNLAGPNEQFF. The CDR3 region has the DNA TGTGCCAGCAGTTACTCGAATCTAGCGGGACCCAATGAGCAGTTCTTC.

V is TRBV29-1 and J is TRBJ2-3; either TRBD1 or TRBD2 may fit D (5 bases each). Germline V gene sequence: CDR1 SQVTM, CDR2 ANQGSEA. The CDR3 is 17 residues long. The germline V and J ends were trimmed by 0 bases and 2 bases, with 18 bases remaining between them. The CDR3 nucleotides read TGCAGCGTTGAAGATCGAAAGGGACCCACCGTCACAGATACGCAGTATTTT. This translates into CSVEDRKGPTVTDTQYF.

The chain uses TRBV27 and TRBJ2-7; TRBD1 matches 9 bases. This CDR3 spans 14 amino acids. Unmatched junction bases numbered 6, after V lost 2 bases and J lost 7 bases. Germline-derived CDR1 and CDR2 are MNHEY and SMNVEV (reference sequence). The CDR3 bases are TGTGCCAGCAGTTTACGGACAGGGGTGTATGAGCAGTACTTC. This sequence encodes CASSLRTGVYEQYF.

The CDR3 coding sequence is TGTGCCAGCAGCTTCGGACAGGACCTTTGGGCCTACGAGCAGTACTTC. It specifies CASSFGQDLWAYEQYF. This rearrangement joins TRBV11-2 to TRBJ2-7; 7 nucleotides agree with TRBD1. The CDR3 is 16 amino acids. The ends lost 3 bases at V and 2 bases at J; junction bases unmatched: 10. CDR1 SGHAT and CDR2 FQNNGV come from the germline V gene.

This clone was found once. The rearrangement uses TRBV12-5 and TRBJ2-5; the match to TRBD1 covers 9 bases. Germline lookup yields CDR1 LGHNT and CDR2 FRNRAP. V dropped 1 base and J dropped 4; count of bases not matched to a gene: 4. This CDR3 contains 15 residues. The CDR3 reads CASGLGGQGAETQYF. In nucleotides, the CDR3 is TGTGCTAGTGGTTTGGGGGGACAGGGAGCAGAGACCCAGTACTTC.